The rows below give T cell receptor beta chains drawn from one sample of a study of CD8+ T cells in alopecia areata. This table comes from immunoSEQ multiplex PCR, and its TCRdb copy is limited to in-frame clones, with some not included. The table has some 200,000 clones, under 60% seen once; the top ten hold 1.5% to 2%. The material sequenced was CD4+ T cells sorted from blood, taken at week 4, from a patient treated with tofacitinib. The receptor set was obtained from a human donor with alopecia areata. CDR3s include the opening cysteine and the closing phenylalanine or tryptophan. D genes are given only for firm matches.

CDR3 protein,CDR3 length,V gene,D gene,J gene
CSVGPTAYNEQFF,13,TRBV29-1,.,TRBJ2-1
CASIGTGGNTQYF,13,TRBV2,TRBD1,TRBJ2-3
CSVEPTSGGHTDTQYF,16,TRBV29-1,TRBD2,TRBJ2-3
CASSLVRDYPVETQYF,16,TRBV5-6,TRBD2,TRBJ2-5
CASSPPPIEYNEQFF,15,TRBV18,.,TRBJ2-1
CASSSNEKLFF,11,TRBV2,.,TRBJ1-4
CASRAGLAGWNTGELFF,17,TRBV2,TRBD2,TRBJ2-2
CASSTSGGRNYNEQFF,16,TRBV27,TRBD1,TRBJ2-1
CASSAIQETQYF,12,TRBV6-1,.,TRBJ2-5
CASSHQGAETQYF,13,TRBV11-1,.,TRBJ2-5
CASSIGDTEAFF,12,TRBV7-2,.,TRBJ1-1
CSVQDRGSFQPQHF,14,TRBV29-1,TRBD1,TRBJ1-5
CASKRDGPSNQPQHF,15,TRBV19,.,TRBJ1-5
CAWSPGSEAFF,11,TRBV30,.,TRBJ1-1
CAWSSATANSYGYTF,15,TRBV30,.,TRBJ1-2
CASRTTGGGYGYTF,14,TRBV7-2,TRBD1,TRBJ1-2